Listed below are T cell receptor beta chains from one sample, sequenced in a study of cytomegalovirus exposure and HLA in healthy donors. The method was immunoSEQ multiplex PCR; TCRdb's version includes in-frame clones alone and lacks a portion of them. The sample has about 220,000 clones; 80% to 85% are singletons. Sequenced: PBMCs. The receptors come from a boy aged 2 to 10 in good health and CMV-seronegative. Both conserved end residues are trimmed from each CDR3.

v_gene: TRBV2; CDR3aa: ASGGLTYEQY
v_gene: TRBV5-6; CDR3aa: ASSQGKGRSSGELF
v_gene: TRBV10-2; CDR3aa: ASSEYGNTEAF
v_gene: TRBV30; CDR3aa: AWSVLGTGPNEKLF
v_gene: TRBV7-9; CDR3aa: ASSFSPTEAYGYT
v_gene: TRBV30; CDR3aa: AWSLGAGGGLEETQY
v_gene: TRBV5-4; CDR3aa: ASESPMAGGDKGTDTQY
v_gene: TRBV30; CDR3aa: AWSRTGLPSGANVLT
v_gene: TRBV25-1; CDR3aa: ASSQQRAVGTGELF
v_gene: TRBV2; CDR3aa: ASMPPRGRPSSTDTQY
v_gene: TRBV6-1; CDR3aa: ASTAAGTVYEQY
v_gene: TRBV7-8; CDR3aa: ASSLVRGSNTGELF
v_gene: TRBV25-1; CDR3aa: ASSGPGQGYNSPLH
v_gene: TRBV2; CDR3aa: ASRPLSGGETQY
v_gene: TRBV11-2; CDR3aa: ASSSSGGWETQY
v_gene: TRBV10-3; CDR3aa: AISEVSYGYT
v_gene: TRBV5-1; CDR3aa: ASSFSYEQY
v_gene: TRBV4-1; CDR3aa: ASSQVRGWQGPTDTQY
v_gene: TRBV6-1; CDR3aa: ASSELAGGRDTQY
v_gene: TRBV29-1; CDR3aa: SSLGQGAYGYT
v_gene: TRBV9; CDR3aa: ASSVGSGGNTGELF
v_gene: TRBV5-6; CDR3aa: ASSEKGLAGFPSTDTQY
v_gene: TRBV5-6; CDR3aa: ASSPGLAGPDTQY
v_gene: TRBV7-2; CDR3aa: ASSLGAKTGRRTYEQY
v_gene: TRBV7-2; CDR3aa: ASSPGAQGTGELF
v_gene: TRBV6-1; CDR3aa: ASGAVNTGELF
v_gene: TRBV5-4; CDR3aa: ASSLGAGGDNEQF
v_gene: TRBV29-1; CDR3aa: SVLDRGRYEQY
v_gene: TRBV29-1; CDR3aa: SVEAGQGLNGAEAF
v_gene: TRBV12-5; CDR3aa: ASGLGRGYYGYT
v_gene: TRBV15; CDR3aa: ATSRRGQGVYNEQF
v_gene: TRBV6-1; CDR3aa: ASSEGTGGTGELF
v_gene: TRBV19; CDR3aa: ASSIGGIVGREANTEAF
v_gene: TRBV9; CDR3aa: ASSVVEGPYQPQH
v_gene: TRBV6-1; CDR3aa: ASKGVQRFSPLH
v_gene: TRBV19; CDR3aa: ASSTSGVQF
v_gene: TRBV5-1; CDR3aa: ASSLGQGNHEQY
v_gene: TRBV7-9; CDR3aa: SSSLSVQRGGINYGYT
v_gene: TRBV6-5; CDR3aa: ASSRNLFGAYEQY
v_gene: TRBV20-1; CDR3aa: SALLNTEAF
v_gene: TRBV5-1; CDR3aa: ASSPQATDTQY
v_gene: TRBV19; CDR3aa: ASSPTVTNTEAF
v_gene: TRBV25-1; CDR3aa: ASRDREPSYGYT
v_gene: TRBV7-2; CDR3aa: ASSPDRGMDYGYT